This T cell receptor (beta chain) was documented in a study of memory CD4+ T cells and cytomegalovirus serostatus. About the study: Donors were healthy Belgian adults, 8 to 10 CMV seropositive and approximately 25 seronegative.

Profiling relied on immunoSEQ multiplex PCR, and the TCRdb table lists in-frame clones only, not all of them. The sample lists about 25,000 clones; more than 60% were seen once. The sort gate was single viable CD3+CD4+CD8-CD45RO+ cells for memory CD4+ T cells. Germline V gives CDR1 SGHVS, CDR2 FQNEAQ. The V gene lost 5 bases and the J gene lost 5 bases, with 18 bases spanning the gap. This CDR3 has 15 residues. The sequencing sample was made of memory CD4+ T cells from blood. The chain recombines TRBV7-8 with TRBJ1-2; D not certain. This receptor was obtained from an adult in good health and CMV-seronegative. The CDR3 DNA follows: TGTGCCAGCAGCGCAGGCCGGTCAAGAGGTTATGGCTACACCTTC. It encodes CASSAGRSRGYGYTF.